The entry that follows covers one TCR beta chain sequence. This sample was taken from a study of blood T cell repertoires in COVID-19. On the study more broadly: The United States, Italy and Spain were the sources of the acute and convalescent COVID-19 samples. PBMCs, B-cell-depleted T cells, or T cells provided the cDNA or gDNA that made up the material.

The CDR3 consists of 14 residues. Trimming at V came to 5 bases and at J to 6 bases, leaving 9 bases not matched to a gene. CDR1 is MNHEY, CDR2 SVGEGT, per germline. Authors' analysis steps: Researchers report that nucleated cell counts were estimated from reference gene primer amplification. The method was immunoSEQ multiplex PCR; TCRdb's version includes in-frame clones alone and lacks a portion of them. D and trimming come from the DNA, and the V and J calls and clone size come from that table. The table lists under 300,000 clones, about 79% of them singletons. The sequencing sample was made of peripheral blood. This chain joins TRBV6-2 or TRBV6-3 and TRBJ1-1, with TRBD1 identical over 7 bases. The origin of this receptor is a woman aged 40 to 55 who had recovered from COVID-19. In nucleotides, the CDR3 is TGTGCCAGCAGTGTAGGGGGCTTGGTCGCTGAAGCTTTCTTT. It encodes CASSVGGLVAEAFF.